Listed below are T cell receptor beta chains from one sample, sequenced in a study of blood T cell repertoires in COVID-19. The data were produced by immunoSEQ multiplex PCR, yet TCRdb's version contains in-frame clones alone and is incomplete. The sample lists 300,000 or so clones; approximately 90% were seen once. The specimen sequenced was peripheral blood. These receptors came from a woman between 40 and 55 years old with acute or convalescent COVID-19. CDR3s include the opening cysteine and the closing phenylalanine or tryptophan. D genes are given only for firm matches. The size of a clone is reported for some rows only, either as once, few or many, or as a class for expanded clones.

cdr3_aa: CASSPDADNYGYTF; cdr3_nt: TGTGCCAGCAGCCCAGATGCGGATAACTATGGCTACACCTTC; v_call: TRBV4-2; j_call: TRBJ1-2; d_call: -; clone_size: few
cdr3_aa: CASSIAGQGALRLGYTF; cdr3_nt: TGTGCCAGTAGTATAGCGGGACAGGGGGCGCTTCGGCTAGGCTACACCTTC; v_call: TRBV19; j_call: TRBJ1-2; d_call: TRBD1; clone_size: -
cdr3_aa: CASSPQGVNTEAFF; cdr3_nt: TGCGCCAGCAGCCCACAGGGGGTGAACACTGAAGCTTTCTTT; v_call: TRBV5-1; j_call: TRBJ1-1; d_call: TRBD1; clone_size: -
cdr3_aa: CASSHYSRWTGSNQPQHF; cdr3_nt: TGTGCCAGCAGCCACTACTCGCGATGGACAGGGAGCAATCAGCCCCAGCATTTT; v_call: TRBV14; j_call: TRBJ1-5; d_call: TRBD1; clone_size: -
cdr3_aa: CASSVVSGNNSPLHF; cdr3_nt: TGTGCCAGCAGCGTAGTGTCAGGGAATAATTCACCCCTCCACTTT; v_call: TRBV9; j_call: TRBJ1-6; d_call: -; clone_size: -
cdr3_aa: CAWAKQGAKDSPLHF; cdr3_nt: TGTGCCTGGGCCAAACAGGGGGCCAAGGATTCACCCCTCCACTTT; v_call: TRBV30; j_call: TRBJ1-6; d_call: TRBD1; clone_size: -
cdr3_aa: CASSIRSGAGANVLTF; cdr3_nt: TGTGCCAGCAGTATCAGATCAGGTGCTGGGGCCAACGTCCTGACTTTC; v_call: TRBV27; j_call: TRBJ2-6; d_call: -; clone_size: -
cdr3_aa: CASSPPVRNSYNEQFF; cdr3_nt: TGTGCCAGCTCACCACCGGTGCGGAACTCCTACAATGAGCAGTTCTTC; v_call: TRBV18; j_call: TRBJ2-1; d_call: -; clone_size: -
cdr3_aa: CASRSKGQRGETQYF; cdr3_nt: TGTGCCAGCAGGTCAAAGGGGCAGCGGGGGGAGACCCAGTACTTC; v_call: TRBV11-2; j_call: TRBJ2-5; d_call: TRBD2; clone_size: -
cdr3_aa: CASSDNRDGQPQHF; cdr3_nt: TGTGCCAGCAGCGACAACAGGGACGGCCAGCCCCAGCATTTT; v_call: TRBV7-2; j_call: TRBJ1-5; d_call: -; clone_size: -
cdr3_aa: CASTGTGYGYTF; cdr3_nt: TGTGCCAGCACCGGGACAGGTTATGGCTACACCTTC; v_call: TRBV12-3/TRBV12-4; j_call: TRBJ1-2; d_call: TRBD1; clone_size: -
cdr3_aa: CASSLEWGQVNTEAFF; cdr3_nt: TGTGCCAGCAGCTTAGAATGGGGCCAAGTGAACACTGAAGCTTTCTTT; v_call: TRBV11-2; j_call: TRBJ1-1; d_call: -; clone_size: -
cdr3_aa: CASSSTGGRDTEAFF; cdr3_nt: TGTGCCAGCAGTTCGACAGGGGGCCGGGACACTGAAGCTTTCTTT; v_call: TRBV2; j_call: TRBJ1-1; d_call: TRBD1; clone_size: -
cdr3_aa: CASSSGGGNTIYF; cdr3_nt: TGTGCCAGCAGTTCCGGGGGGGGAAACACCATATATTTT; v_call: TRBV28; j_call: TRBJ1-3; d_call: -; clone_size: once
cdr3_aa: CATLIDRSNTEAFF; cdr3_nt: TGTGCCACCCTTATAGACAGATCGAACACTGAAGCTTTCTTT; v_call: TRBV24-1; j_call: TRBJ1-1; d_call: -; clone_size: -
cdr3_aa: CASSLVGDYGYTF; cdr3_nt: TGTGCCAGCAGCTTAGTAGGGGACTATGGCTACACCTTC; v_call: TRBV7-2; j_call: TRBJ1-2; d_call: -; clone_size: -
cdr3_aa: CASSPTGAGNTIYF; cdr3_nt: TGTGCCAGCAGCCCGACAGGGGCTGGAAACACCATATATTTT; v_call: TRBV3-1/TRBV3-2; j_call: TRBJ1-3; d_call: TRBD1; clone_size: -
cdr3_aa: CAISEPVISGGSTDTQYF; cdr3_nt: TGTGCCATCAGTGAGCCTGTGATTAGCGGGGGTAGCACAGATACGCAGTATTTT; v_call: TRBV10-3; j_call: TRBJ2-3; d_call: TRBD2; clone_size: -
cdr3_aa: CASRWDRQSYNEQFF; cdr3_nt: TGTGCCAGCAGATGGGACAGACAATCCTACAATGAGCAGTTCTTC; v_call: TRBV7-2; j_call: TRBJ2-1; d_call: TRBD1; clone_size: -
cdr3_aa: CASSYSLRSYGYTF; cdr3_nt: TGTGCCAGCAGTTACTCATTAAGGAGCTATGGCTACACCTTC; v_call: TRBV6-5; j_call: TRBJ1-2; d_call: -; clone_size: -
cdr3_aa: CASSIDPLNTEAFF; cdr3_nt: TGTGCCAGTAGTATAGACCCTCTGAACACTGAAGCTTTCTTT; v_call: TRBV19; j_call: TRBJ1-1; d_call: -; clone_size: -
cdr3_aa: CASSGEGYSPLHF; cdr3_nt: TGTGCCAGCAGTGGGGAGGGATATTCACCCCTCCACTTT; v_call: TRBV2; j_call: TRBJ1-6; d_call: -; clone_size: -
cdr3_aa: CASSQGVGAWQPQHF; cdr3_nt: TGCGCCAGCAGCCAAGGGGTGGGGGCATGGCAGCCCCAGCATTTT; v_call: TRBV4-1; j_call: TRBJ1-5; d_call: -; clone_size: -
cdr3_aa: CASRAQGPRGYTF; cdr3_nt: TGTGCCAGCAGAGCACAGGGCCCCAGGGGCTACACCTTC; v_call: TRBV12-3/TRBV12-4; j_call: TRBJ1-2; d_call: -; clone_size: -
cdr3_aa: CSGGQGAWTEAFF; cdr3_nt: TGCAGCGGGGGACAGGGGGCGTGGACTGAAGCTTTCTTT; v_call: TRBV29-1; j_call: TRBJ1-1; d_call: TRBD1; clone_size: -
cdr3_aa: CATSTGAYNEQFF; cdr3_nt: TGCGCCACTTCGACAGGGGCCTACAATGAGCAGTTCTTC; v_call: TRBV10-1; j_call: TRBJ2-1; d_call: TRBD1; clone_size: -
cdr3_aa: CASSVTGAYGYTF; cdr3_nt: TGTGCCAGCAGTGTAACGGGAGCTTATGGCTACACCTTC; v_call: TRBV2; j_call: TRBJ1-2; d_call: -; clone_size: -
cdr3_aa: CATSDEGLNTEAFF; cdr3_nt: TGTGCCACTTCCGACGAGGGTTTGAACACTGAAGCTTTCTTT; v_call: TRBV19; j_call: TRBJ1-1; d_call: -; clone_size: -